The 23 T cell receptor beta chains reported below all come from one sample, sequenced in a study of blood T cells in healthy people across ages. Using a J-beta primer mix together with a sample-barcoded 5' primer, a second PCR was run for roughly 6 to 12 cycles. Each CDR3 protein gets one entry after TCRdb re-called the 5' RACE reads with MiXCR. This table has around 600,000 distinct CDR3 sequences, around 48% appearing once. Sequenced: blood. The origin of the receptors is an elderly man in good health.

The chain couples TRBV7-3 to TRBJ1-1, with 7 bases identical to TRBD1. In germline, CDR1 is SGHTA, CDR2 FQGTGA. The CDR3 spans 12 residues. CDR3 protein: CAKTGVNTEAFF. CDR3 coding DNA: TGTGCTAAAACAGGGGTGAACACTGAAGCTTTCTTT.

The chain uses TRBV7-8 and TRBJ1-1; D is uncertain. Germline lookup yields CDR1 SGHVS and CDR2 FQNEAQ. The CDR3 totals 13 residues. Trimming took 5 bases from V and 0 from J, leaving 7 bases between them. CDR3 sequence: CASSQDMNTEAFF. In DNA, the CDR3 is TGTGCCAGCAGCCAGGATATGAACACTGAAGCTTTCTTT.

The V and J genes are TRBV29-1 and TRBJ2-7; 7 nucleotides match TRBD2. CDR1 SQVTM and CDR2 ANQGSEA come from the germline V gene. With 3 bases clipped from V and 5 bases from J, the junction kept 1 base outside the gene matches. The CDR3 loop spans 11 amino acids. In DNA form, the CDR3 reads TGCAGCGTTGATGGGGGGGACGAGCAGTACTTC. It encodes CSVDGGDEQYF.

This clonotype was counted once. The chain is built from TRBV24-1 and TRBJ2-5; D is tentatively TRBD1 or TRBD2 (5 bases each). From germline, CDR1 is KGHDR and CDR2 SFDVKD. The V end was cut by 4 bases, the J end by 11 bases, with 22 bases between. The CDR3 sequence is 15 residues long. The CDR3 reads CATSEGTGPYNEQYF. The CDR3 DNA sequence: TGTGCCACCAGTGAGGGAACGGGACCCTACAATGAGCAGTACTTC.

The rearrangement uses TRBV13 and TRBJ2-1, with D uncertain. CDR3 length: 15 amino acids. Germline-derived CDR1 and CDR2 are PRHDT and FYEKMQ (reference sequence). Trimming cost V 4 bases and J 2 bases, with 12 bases left between them. The DNA of the CDR3 is TGTGCCAGCAGCTCGAAGACTGGTACCTACAATGAGCAGTTCTTC. Amino acid sequence: CASSSKTGTYNEQFF.

V gene TRBV24-1 combines with J gene TRBJ1-2; possible D gene TRBD1, 6 bases. V lost 4 bases to trimming and J lost 6 bases, with 14 bases between them. Germline V CDR1 and CDR2: KGHDR, SFDVKD. The CDR3 is 14 residues long. The DNA for the CDR3 is TGTGCCACCAGTGACAGGGGATCAGGCGATGGCTACACCTTC. It encodes CATSDRGSGDGYTF.

This clonotype was counted a few times. CDR3 coding DNA: TGTGCCAGCAGCTTGAGGCAGGGCCCTAACCCCCCGAACACCGGGGAGCTGTTTTTT. As protein: CASSLRQGPNPPNTGELFF. This chain links TRBV7-2 with TRBJ2-2, with TRBD1 as a possible D gene (5 bases). The ends were cut back, 3 bases at V and 0 bases at J, with 20 bases in the middle. The germline gives CDR1 SGHTA, CDR2 FQGNSA. The length of the CDR3 is 19 residues.

This clonotype appeared once. The J gene is TRBJ2-3, the V gene TRBV7-2, with 10 bases lining up with TRBD1. Trimming removed 0 bases from V and 3 bases from J; junction bases left unmatched: 6. The CDR3 consists of 17 residues. In germline, CDR1 is SGHTA, CDR2 FQGNSA. The CDR3 loop reads CASSLAPGTGVTDTQYF. As DNA, the CDR3 is TGTGCCAGCAGCTTAGCACCCGGGACAGGGGTTACAGATACGCAGTATTTT.

The CDR3 loop reads CSGASRTGGGIQYF. The DNA for the CDR3 is TGCAGCGGTGCCTCCCGGACAGGGGGTGGCATTCAGTACTTC. This chain connects TRBV29-1 to TRBJ2-7; 10 bases match TRBD1. The J call may be wrong; the DNA end is better matched by TRBJ2-4. Germline-derived CDR1 and CDR2 are SQVTM and ANQGSEA. This CDR3 region has 14 residues.

Remarks on this clonotype: One end of the junction does not line up with germline, which may come from a read error. The chain links TRBV25-1 to TRBJ2-7; 7 bases are a match to TRBD2. This CDR3 contains 14 residues. Germline-derived CDR1 and CDR2 are MGHDK and SYGVNS. The CDR3, as DNA: TGTGTCAGCACTCAACAAGGCGGGAGCCCCGAGCAGTACTTC. Translation gives CVSTQQGGSPEQYF.

This clonotype was observed a handful of times. The rearrangement links TRBV20-1 to TRBJ2-7, with D possibly TRBD2 on 6 matching bases. V was clipped by 5 bases and J by 4 bases, with 9 bases between them. The CDR3 is made up of 11 amino acids. Germline-derived CDR1 and CDR2 are DFQATT and SNEGSKA (reference sequence). The CDR3 sequence is CSAGGFYEQYF. CDR3 sequence (DNA): TGCAGTGCTGGGGGGTTTTACGAGCAGTACTTC.

As concerns this clonotype: The junction departs from the called germline gene at one end, perhaps through a read error. This chain joins TRBV7-9 and TRBJ2-1; D is unresolved. Germline V gene data show CDR1 as SEHNR and CDR2 as FQNEAQ (reference sequence). The length of the CDR3 is 12 residues. CDR3 in DNA: TGTTCCAGCAGCTTACAAACGACTGAGCAGTTCTTC. This encodes CSSSLQTTEQFF. The variable domain in full, completed from reference TRBV7-9 and TRBJ2-1, reads DTGVSQNPRHKITKRGQNVTFRCDPISEHNRLYWYRQTLGQGPEFLTYFQNEAQLEKSRLLSDRFSAERPKGSFSTLEIQRTEQGDSAMYLCSSSLQTTEQFFGPGTRLTVL.

V usage is TRBV20-1 and J usage is TRBJ2-5; D gene ambiguous. V shed 1 base and J shed 5 bases, with 8 bases lying between them. The germline CDR1 and CDR2 sequences are DFQATT and SNEGSKA (reference sequence). This CDR3 is built from 12 residues. The CDR3, as DNA: TGCAGTGCTAGAGGTGTAAGTGAGACCCAGTACTTC. The encoded protein is CSARGVSETQYF.

The chain recombines TRBV20-1 with TRBJ2-7, with 9 positions matching TRBD2. Germline CDR1 reads DFQATT; CDR2 reads SNEGSKA (reference sequence). After removal of 7 bases from V and 3 bases from J, the junction contained 4 bases not matched to a gene. The CDR3 has 12 amino acids. Here the CDR3 DNA reads TGCAGTGGACTAGCGGAGAACTACGAGCAGTACTTC. It specifies CSGLAENYEQYF.

This clonotype was counted at least ten times. The V call is TRBV6-5, the J call TRBJ1-6, with no clear D. CDR3 length equals 14 residues. The germline gives CDR1 MNHEY, CDR2 SVGAGI. The V end was cut by 4 bases, the J end by 7 bases, with 11 bases between. This chain's CDR3 is CASSFRVQNSPLHF. The CDR3 DNA is TGTGCCAGCAGTTTCCGGGTCCAAAATTCACCCCTCCACTTT.

This clonotype has only a few counts. The chain joins TRBV7-2 to TRBJ2-1; possible D gene TRBD2, 6 bases. Trimming left V 8 bases short and J 1 base short, with 15 bases between. The germline V gene encodes CDR1 SGHTA and CDR2 FQGNSA. The CDR3 has 15 amino acids. CDR3 protein: CASGRTLASYNEQFF. The CDR3 DNA reads TGTGCCAGCGGGAGGACCCTAGCGTCCTACAATGAGCAGTTCTTC.

Concerning this clonotype: A read error may account for a junction end that differs from germline. This chain joins TRBV29-1 and TRBJ2-1; TRBD1 is a possible D gene (5 bases). This CDR3 region has 13 residues. CDR1 is SQVTM, CDR2 ANQGSEA, per germline. The chain's CDR3 is CSVGRGSCNEQFF. CDR3 sequence (DNA): TGCAGCGTTGGTAGGGGATCCTGCAATGAGCAGTTCTTC.

The rearrangement joins TRBV29-1 to TRBJ2-5, with 9 bases lining up with TRBD1. V gave up 5 bases and J gave up 5 bases; unmatched junction bases: 9. The germline V gene has CDR1 SQVTM and CDR2 ANQGSEA. This CDR3 has 14 residues. The CDR3 protein is CSVTRTGAKETQYF. The CDR3 coding sequence is TGCAGCGTTACCCGGACAGGGGCGAAGGAGACCCAGTACTTC.

This clonotype showed up just once. A single base separates this from a much larger clone, so it may be a read error. The chain links TRBV6-6 to TRBJ2-5; D gene ambiguous. The CDR3 covers 13 residues. Looked up from germline, CDR1 is MNHNY and CDR2 is SVGAGI (reference sequence). CDR3 in DNA: TGTGCCAGCAGTGACTCGAGCTTTGCTGAGCAGTACTTC. This codes for CASSDSSFAEQYF.

This clonotype was counted a few times. The V call is TRBV4-3, the J call TRBJ1-2, with D possibly being TRBD1 (6 bases). This CDR3 contains 15 residues. Germline V gene lookup returns CDR1 LGHNA and CDR2 YSLEER. Trimming took off 0 bases at V and 7 bases at J, with 15 bases between the two ends. The CDR3 DNA follows: TGCGCCAGCAGCCAAGATCTTACCGGGGGCCGTGGCTACACCTTC. Its translation: CASSQDLTGGRGYTF.

The V gene is TRBV6-6, the J gene TRBJ2-3; D unclear. This CDR3 region has 16 residues. In germline, CDR1 is MNHNY, CDR2 SVGAGI (reference sequence). Deletions cut 1 base from V and 2 bases from J, with 13 bases between. DNA of the CDR3: TGTGCCAGCAGTTACTACGTTCCGCCGTCCACAGATACGCAGTATTTT. Amino acids: CASSYYVPPSTDTQYF.

CDR3 protein: CASGHGGEQYF. The CDR3 DNA sequence: TGCGCCAGCGGCCACGGAGGCGAGCAGTACTTC. The rearrangement links TRBV5-1 to TRBJ2-7, with D possibly being TRBD2 (5 bases). CDR1 is SGHRS and CDR2 is YFSETQ in the germline V gene. V shed 7 bases and J shed 6 bases, with 11 bases lying between them. The CDR3 is 11 residues long.

The genes are TRBV6-2 or TRBV6-3 and TRBJ2-7, with 9 bases fitting TRBD2. Germline CDR1 is MNHEY and CDR2 is SVGEGT. CDR3 length: 15 residues. J gave up 0 bases and V 6 bases, and 6 bases lay outside the gene matches. The CDR3 sequence: CASRYGTSSSYEQYF. The CDR3 bases are TGTGCCAGCAGGTATGGGACTAGCAGCTCCTACGAGCAGTACTTC.